Below, one T cell receptor beta chain is given with its context. In the source study's methods: Scientists estimated how many nucleated cells there were by amplifying reference gene primers. Profiling relied on immunoSEQ multiplex PCR, and the TCRdb table lists in-frame clones only, not all of them. The V and J calls and the clone size are those of that table, but D and trimming were determined from the DNA. The table records approximately 260,000 clones, roughly 84% of them present only once. Trimming pared 6 bases from V and 0 bases from J, leaving 11 bases between. This CDR3 is 14 amino acids long. CDR1 is SGHTA, CDR2 FQGNSA, per germline. Those enrolled, adults aged about 18 to 95 years, came from around 25 US areas. Participants were placed into cohorts based on the clinical history they reported. The entry originates in a study of blood T cell repertoires in COVID-19. Study-level background: The study drew acute and convalescent COVID-19 samples from the United States, Italy and Spain.

Material: PBMCs or T cells enriched from blood (not recorded which). This chain connects TRBV7-2 to TRBJ1-1; D gene ambiguous. This sequence was found in a man in his fifties or sixties who had recovered from COVID-19. The chain's CDR3 is CASRRIRMNTEAFF. The CDR3 nucleotides read TGTGCCAGCAGGAGGATCCGGATGAACACTGAAGCTTTCTTT.